These 9 T cell receptor beta chains came from one sample sequenced in a study of T-cell memory formation after mild COVID-19. MiXCR was run by TCRdb on the 5' RACE reads, yielding one entry per CDR3 protein. The table lists 450,000 to 650,000 distinct CDR3 sequences, about a fifth of them singletons. The sample taken for sequencing was PBMCs or a T cell subset sorted from them (not recorded which). Every receptor here comes from an adult woman who had mild COVID-19 (a few samples of this study predate the infection). Cell type and time point are not known.

This clonotype was seen only a few times. This chain connects TRBV18 to TRBJ2-4; D unclear. Looked up from germline, CDR1 is KGHSH and CDR2 is LQKENI. V was cut by 4 bases and J by 0 bases, with 19 bases left in between. The CDR3 has 18 amino acids. CDR3 bases: TGTGCCAGCTCACGAGTTACTCTCTCCTGGGTAGCCAAAAACATTCAGTACTTC. Translating it yields CASSRVTLSWVAKNIQYF.

This clonotype has a handful of counts. The chain carries TRBV5-6 and TRBJ1-1; tentatively, D is TRBD1 (5 bases). CDR3 length equals 14 residues. Trimming left V 2 bases short and J 4 bases short, with 12 bases between. The germline V gene has CDR1 SGHDT and CDR2 YYEEEE. The CDR3 DNA reads TGTGCCAGCAGCTTTACTGCGGGGGGCACTGAAGCTTTCTTT. It codes for CASSFTAGGTEAFF.

The V call is TRBV19, the J call TRBJ1-5; D unresolved. The CDR3 spans 14 residues. Trimming cost V 2 bases and J 4 bases, with 9 bases left between them. The germline gives CDR1 LNHDA, CDR2 SQIVND (reference sequence). The CDR3 nucleotides are TGTGCCAGTAGTATAATTACAGCAAATCAGCCCCAGCATTTT. It codes for CASSIITANQPQHF.

This clonotype has only a few counts. The genes are TRBV5-1 and TRBJ2-7; the match to TRBD1 covers 10 bases. Germline V lookup: CDR1 SGHRS, CDR2 YFSETQ. This CDR3 region has 14 residues. V dropped 3 bases and J dropped 5; count of bases not matched to a gene: 5. CDR3 residues: CASSSGTGENEQYF. In nucleotides, the CDR3 is TGCGCCAGCAGCTCCGGGACAGGGGAGAACGAGCAGTACTTC. The entire variable domain, with the rest obtained from reference TRBV5-1 and TRBJ2-7, is as follows: KAGVTQTPRYLIKTRGQQVTLSCSPISGHRSVSWYQQTPGQGLQFLFEYFSETQRNKGNFPGRFSGRQFSNSRSEMNVSTLELGDSALYLCASSSGTGENEQYFGPGTRLTVT.

This clonotype was seen a few times. The J gene is TRBJ2-5, the V gene TRBV15; D is unresolved. Per germline, CDR1 LNHNV and CDR2 YYDKDF (reference sequence). This CDR3 has 13 amino acids. V was pared by 0 bases and J by 2 bases, with 4 bases between. The CDR3 DNA sequence: TGTGCCACCAGCAGAGATGCTCAAGAGACCCAGTACTTC. Amino acids: CATSRDAQETQYF.

This chain links TRBV9 with TRBJ1-1; 8 bases agree with TRBD1. CDR3 length: 16 residues. Germline V CDR1 and CDR2: SGDLS, YYNGEE. The V gene end was trimmed by 4 bases and the J gene end by 1 base; junction bases not matched to a gene: 9. The CDR3 nucleotides are TGTGCCAGCAGCTTTGGACAGGGAGTGCGGAACACTGAAGCTTTCTTT. This codes for CASSFGQGVRNTEAFF.

This clonotype appeared a few times. This chain connects TRBV5-1 to TRBJ2-1, with D tentatively TRBD2 (6 bases). The CDR3 spans 17 residues. CDR1 is SGHRS, CDR2 YFSETQ, per germline. The germline V and J ends were trimmed by 0 bases and 3 bases, with 16 bases remaining between them. CDR3 amino acids: CASSLVAVTGVYNEQFF. CDR3 nucleotides: TGCGCCAGCAGCTTGGTGGCCGTTACGGGAGTCTACAATGAGCAGTTCTTC.

The chain recombines TRBV5-5 with TRBJ1-1, with 7 bases that match TRBD1. Germline V gene data show CDR1 as SGHKS and CDR2 as YYEKEE (reference sequence). Trimming took 4 bases from V and 1 from J; bases not matched to a gene: 7. This CDR3 region has 15 residues. CDR3: CASSAAQGTNTEAFF. The CDR3 bases are TGTGCCAGCAGCGCCGCACAGGGGACGAACACTGAAGCTTTCTTT.

This chain joins TRBV11-3 and TRBJ2-2; 9 bases map to TRBD2. This CDR3 is 19 amino acids long. J lost 0 bases, V lost 2 bases, and 10 bases had no gene match. Germline loops: CDR1 SGHNT, CDR2 YENEEA. The CDR3 spells CASSLSRVAGAPNTGELFF. CDR3 bases: TGTGCCAGCAGCTTATCGAGAGTAGCGGGAGCACCGAACACCGGGGAGCTGTTTTTT.